Listed below are T cell receptor beta chains from one sample, sequenced in a study of graft-versus-host responses after intestinal transplantation. Generated by immunoSEQ multiplex PCR, the TCRdb table keeps only in-frame clones and is missing some. Of more than 30,000 clones in the sample, around 90% were seen once. Sequencing used ileum tissue, obtained less than 210 days after intestinal transplant. Every receptor here comes from a human patient who received an intestinal transplant, so some T cells may come from the graft donor. Each CDR3 is given with its conserved first and last residue. A D gene is named only where the DNA matches it firmly. Size tells how often a clone was seen (once, few, many) or the class of an expanded clone, and some rows leave it out.

V gene	D gene	J gene	clone size	CDR3 protein	CDR3 DNA
TRBV6-5	.	TRBJ2-1	.	CASSYREYNEQFF	TGTGCCAGCAGTTACCGGGAGTACAATGAGCAGTTCTTC
TRBV7-9	TRBD1	TRBJ2-1	.	CASTSLQGNEQFF	TGTGCCAGCACCTCGTTACAGGGGAATGAGCAGTTCTTC
TRBV6-5	TRBD1	TRBJ1-2	.	CASSLDRVSGYTF	TGTGCCAGCAGCCTAGACAGGGTATCGGGCTACACCTTC
TRBV4-1	.	TRBJ1-5	.	CASSQVDRNQPQHF	TGCGCCAGCAGCCAAGTTGACCGCAATCAGCCCCAGCATTTT
TRBV5-8	TRBD2	TRBJ2-1	once	CASSLVLTSSTPNEQFF	TGTGCCAGCAGCTTGGTGTTGACTAGCAGTACCCCCAATGAGCAGTTCTTC
TRBV5-4	.	TRBJ2-1	.	CASSNRDTRNEQFF	TGTGCCAGCAGCAACCGGGACACAAGGAATGAGCAGTTCTTC
TRBV5-6	.	TRBJ1-1	few	CASSLVDSRWAFF	TGTGCCAGCAGCCTGGTGGACTCCCGGTGGGCTTTCTTT
TRBV6-1	.	TRBJ2-7	.	CASSDAGRQYF	TGTGCCAGCAGTGATGCGGGGAGGCAGTACTTC
TRBV7-2	.	TRBJ2-1	.	CASSLTGQQREFF	TGTGCCAGCAGCCTGACAGGACAGCAAAGGGAGTTCTTC
TRBV6-1	.	TRBJ2-7	.	CASKREDSSYEQYF	TGTGCCAGCAAAAGGGAGGACTCATCCTACGAGCAGTACTTC
TRBV4-1	.	TRBJ2-5	.	CASSQVEGSWETQYF	TGCGCCAGCAGCCAAGTGGAGGGTAGTTGGGAGACCCAGTACTTC
TRBV5-1	TRBD1	TRBJ1-1	.	CASSIQGGPEAFF	TGCGCCAGCAGCATACAGGGGGGCCCTGAAGCTTTCTTT
TRBV2	TRBD2	TRBJ2-7	.	CASKALGLASYEQYF	TGTGCCAGCAAGGCCTTGGGACTAGCTTCCTACGAGCAGTACTTC
TRBV10-2	TRBD1	TRBJ2-1	.	CASKTGRDEQFF	TGCGCCAGCAAGACAGGGCGGGATGAGCAGTTCTTC
TRBV25-1	.	TRBJ2-7	.	CASSGPSGALYEQYF	TGTGCCAGCAGTGGGCCCTCGGGAGCCTTGTACGAGCAGTACTTC
TRBV6-4	TRBD1	TRBJ1-1	.	CASGTGPNTEAFF	TGTGCCAGCGGGACAGGGCCAAACACTGAAGCTTTCTTT
TRBV19	.	TRBJ1-5	few	CASSTGRNNQPQHF	TGTGCCAGTAGTACGGGACGGAACAATCAGCCCCAGCATTTT
TRBV28	TRBD1	TRBJ1-5	.	CASSYPWTGISNQPQHF	TGTGCCAGCAGTTACCCCTGGACAGGGATTAGCAATCAGCCCCAGCATTTT
TRBV5-1	.	TRBJ2-1	.	CASSLASLDEQFF	TGCGCCAGCAGCTTGGCGTCTTTGGATGAGCAGTTCTTC
TRBV2	TRBD2	TRBJ2-1	.	CAYYRGLAGGNEQFF	TGTGCCTACTACCGGGGGCTAGCGGGAGGCAATGAGCAGTTCTTC
TRBV10-2	.	TRBJ2-5	once	CASSESNREETQYF	TGCGCCAGCAGTGAGTCAAACAGGGAGGAGACCCAGTACTTC
TRBV7-2	.	TRBJ2-5	.	CASSGTYQETQYF	TGTGCCAGCAGCGGGACTTACCAAGAGACCCAGTACTTC
TRBV19	.	TRBJ1-1	.	CASSPSGAGGTEAFF	TGTGCCAGTAGTCCCTCCGGGGCCGGAGGCACTGAAGCTTTCTTT
TRBV13	.	TRBJ2-2	.	CASNPSGLGSLPGELFF	TGTGCCAGCAACCCCTCGGGACTCGGGAGTCTTCCCGGGGAGCTGTTTTTT
TRBV5-1	TRBD2	TRBJ2-5	.	CASSPGLAGAQETQYF	TGCGCCAGCAGCCCTGGACTAGCGGGGGCCCAAGAGACCCAGTACTTC
TRBV2	.	TRBJ2-7	.	CASSADTAYEQYF	TGTGCCAGCAGTGCCGACACAGCCTACGAGCAGTACTTC
TRBV7-3	.	TRBJ1-1	.	CASSLLGSANTEAFF	TGTGCCAGCAGCTTACTCGGGTCTGCGAACACTGAAGCTTTCTTT
TRBV6-5	.	TRBJ1-1	.	CASSYEGRLTEAFF	TGTGCCAGCAGTTATGAGGGAAGGCTCACTGAAGCTTTCTTT
TRBV5-4	.	TRBJ2-5	.	CASSPTSGPQETQYF	TGTGCCAGCAGCCCAACCTCAGGGCCTCAAGAGACCCAGTACTTC
TRBV6-5	.	TRBJ2-3	.	CASSYFSTDTQYF	TGTGCCAGCAGTTACTTTTCCACAGATACGCAGTATTTT
TRBV13	TRBD1	TRBJ1-2	.	CASSVTPGQGLGYGYTF	TGTGCCAGCAGCGTAACTCCGGGACAGGGCTTGGGATATGGCTACACCTTC